This is a list of T cell receptor beta chains from one sample in a study of blood T cell repertoires in COVID-19. TCRdb's copy holds only in-frame clones and misses some; the assay was immunoSEQ multiplex PCR. The top ten hold approximately 15% of the sample, which has around 180,000 clones, around 79% seen once. The sequenced material came from peripheral blood. These TCRs come from a man in his sixties with active or convalescent COVID-19. The conserved cysteine and the conserved F or W are not part of the CDR3 here.

CDR3: ASSLAAGGPISQETQY; V: TRBV5-1; J: TRBJ2-5
CDR3: ASSFEYSNSDTQY; V: TRBV27; J: TRBJ2-3
CDR3: ASSLVASGNIGNEQF; V: TRBV13; J: TRBJ2-1
CDR3: ASSQDRGQGTGELF; V: TRBV4-2; J: TRBJ2-2
CDR3: ASSYSIGGPFNEQF; V: TRBV6-2/TRBV6-3; J: TRBJ2-1
CDR3: ASSWQTASNQPQH; V: TRBV6-6; J: TRBJ1-5
CDR3: ASREYNEQF; V: TRBV6-5; J: TRBJ2-1
CDR3: ASSPRETQY; V: TRBV5-5; J: TRBJ2-5
CDR3: ASSEEAERGYEQY; V: TRBV6-1; J: TRBJ2-7
CDR3: ASTLAGDLDNEQF; V: TRBV2; J: TRBJ2-1
CDR3: ASSLAGVMNTEAF; V: TRBV7-9; J: TRBJ1-1